Below, 22 T cell receptor beta chains from the same sample are listed, as sequenced in a study of PD-1 blockade in classical Hodgkin lymphoma. The assay was immunoSEQ multiplex PCR, and TCRdb's table has in-frame clones only and misses some. In the table there are 96,000 or so clones, 93% of which are singletons. Time point noted: cycle 4 day 1 (C4D1), after 5 to 7 weeks of nivolumab. Relapse was seen in all patients after autologous stem cell transplantation, and brentuximab vedotin exposure was variable. Sequencing was performed on peripheral blood mononuclear cells (PBMCs), taken before the fourth cycle of nivolumab. These receptors were taken from a human donor with classical Hodgkin lymphoma.

The chain couples TRBV2 to TRBJ1-5, with D possibly matching TRBD1 (5 bases). Per germline, CDR1 SNHLY and CDR2 FYNNEI. This CDR3 comprises 13 residues. Between the trimmed V and J ends, which lost 7 bases and 7 bases, there was a span of 14 bases. CDR3 bases: TGTGCCAGCACCCCGGAGGGGACCCAGCCCCAGCATTTT. It specifies CASTPEGTQPQHF.

The rearrangement joins TRBV7-9 to TRBJ2-2, with 9 bases lining up with TRBD1. The CDR3 sequence is 15 residues long. V gave up 4 bases and J gave up 1 base; unmatched junction bases: 1. Per germline, CDR1 SEHNR and CDR2 FQNEAQ (reference sequence). The CDR3 loop is CASSSDRGNTGELFF. The CDR3 region has the DNA TGTGCCAGCAGCTCGGACAGGGGGAACACCGGGGAGCTGTTTTTT.

The gene calls are TRBV28 and TRBJ1-1, with D tentatively TRBD1 (6 bases). Trimming stripped 5 bases from V and 11 bases from J, with 12 bases between. The germline V gene has CDR1 MDHEN and CDR2 SYDVKM. The CDR3 is 11 amino acids. The CDR3 region has the DNA TGTGCCAGCAGTCCGAGGGGGGCCGCTTTCTTT. Encoded protein: CASSPRGAAFF. Full variable domain (outside the CDR3, taken from reference TRBV28 and TRBJ1-1): DVKVTQSSRYLVKRTGEKVFLECVQDMDHENMFWYRQDPGLGLRLIYFSYDVKMKEKGDIPEGYSVSREKKERFSLILESASTNQTSMYLCASSPRGAAFFGQGTRLTVV.

The chain couples TRBV5-6 to TRBJ1-2; 7 bases are shared with TRBD1. V gave up 4 bases and J gave up 0 bases; unmatched junction bases: 3. Germline CDR1 is SGHDT and CDR2 is YYEEEE. CDR3 length: 14 amino acids. The CDR3, as DNA: TGTGCCAGCAGCGGCGGGACAGCTAACTATGGCTACACCTTC. It is translated as CASSGGTANYGYTF.

The V gene is TRBV27, the J gene TRBJ2-7, with TRBD2 as a possible D gene (5 bases). The CDR3 contains 13 residues. The V gene's germline CDR1 is MNHEY and CDR2 SMNVEV (reference sequence). Deletions cut 4 bases from V and 3 bases from J, with 10 bases between. The CDR3 coding sequence is TGTGCCAGCAGTTCCCCAGCGGACTACGAGCAGTACTTC. Its translation is CASSSPADYEQYF.

This sequence joins TRBV11-2 and TRBJ2-7; D gene unclear. Germline CDR1 is SGHAT and CDR2 is FQNNGV. This CDR3 has 13 residues. Trimming cost V 3 bases and J 2 bases, with 8 bases left between them. This CDR3 is CASSFLPTYEQYF. The DNA for the CDR3 is TGTGCCAGCAGCTTCCTACCCACCTACGAGCAGTACTTC.

The chain uses TRBV30 and TRBJ2-7, with 10 nucleotides matching TRBD2. Germline values: CDR1 GTSNPN, CDR2 SVGIG (reference sequence). J lost 1 base, V lost 4 bases, and 13 bases had no gene match. The CDR3 has 17 residues. CDR3 protein: CAWTPILAGEYSYEQYF. The CDR3 region has the DNA TGTGCCTGGACCCCTATCCTAGCGGGAGAATATTCCTACGAGCAGTACTTC.

V usage is TRBV7-2 and J usage is TRBJ1-2, with D tentatively TRBD1 (5 bases). The CDR3 runs 14 residues. The germline V gene has CDR1 SGHTA and CDR2 FQGNSA. Trimming pared 6 bases from V and 2 bases from J, leaving 13 bases between. The CDR3 reads CASSLRAANYGYTF. The CDR3 region has the DNA TGTGCCAGCAGTCTCAGGGCCGCGAACTATGGCTACACCTTC.

This clone was seen once. V is TRBV29-1 and J is TRBJ2-7, with no clear D. Looked up from germline, CDR1 is SQVTM and CDR2 is ANQGSEA. The CDR3 spans 8 residues. Trimming took off 3 bases at V and 9 bases at J, with 3 bases between the two ends. As DNA, the CDR3 is TGCAGCGTTGAGGGGCAGTACTTC. Encoded protein: CSVEGQYF.

This clone was seen a single time. V and J are TRBV27 and TRBJ2-3; 7 bases map to TRBD2. Per the germline V gene, CDR1 is MNHEY and CDR2 is SMNVEV (reference sequence). V trimming: 6 bases; J trimming: 1 base; junction bases outside the gene matches: 7. This CDR3 is built from 15 residues. CDR3 region: CASSYRTRGTDTQYF. The DNA of the CDR3 is TGTGCCAGCAGCTACCGGACTAGGGGCACAGATACGCAGTATTTT.

This chain links TRBV9 with TRBJ1-2; the D is unclear. V gave up 2 bases and J gave up 1 base, with 9 bases separating them. The CDR3 has 14 residues. Germline V gene data show CDR1 as SGDLS and CDR2 as YYNGEE. The CDR3 region has the DNA TGTGCCAGCAGCGTGCCAGGAGATAACTATGGCTACACCTTC. This codes for CASSVPGDNYGYTF. Full variable domain (missing parts from reference TRBV9 and TRBJ1-2): DSGVTQTPKHLITATGQRVTLRCSPRSGDLSVYWYQQSLDQGLQFLIQYYNGEERAKGNILERFSAQQFPDLHSELNLSSLELGDSALYFCASSVPGDNYGYTFGSGTRLTVV.

The chain has TRBV7-9 and TRBJ2-7; the D is unclear. The CDR3 is made up of 12 amino acids. Germline CDR1 reads SEHNR; CDR2 reads FQNEAQ (reference sequence). V was shortened by 1 base and J by 6 bases, with 7 bases between the two germline ends. The CDR3 reads CASSLGHFEQYF. Written as DNA, the CDR3 is TGTGCCAGCAGCTTAGGGCATTTCGAGCAGTACTTC.

This clone appeared once. CDR3 amino acids: CASSRTSGSHQETQYF. The CDR3 DNA follows: TGCGCCAGCAGCCGGACTAGCGGGAGCCACCAAGAGACCCAGTACTTC. The rearrangement uses TRBV5-1 and TRBJ2-5; 13 positions agree with TRBD2. The ends lost 4 bases at V and 0 bases at J; junction bases unmatched: 3. CDR3 length: 16 residues. Germline assignment: CDR1 SGHRS and CDR2 YFSETQ.

V is TRBV6-5 and J is TRBJ1-2; D is uncertain. This CDR3 is built from 12 residues. V shed 8 bases and J shed 4 bases, with 11 bases lying between them. Per the germline V gene, CDR1 is MNHEY and CDR2 is SVGAGI. As DNA, the CDR3 is TGTGCCAGCTCGGGCGGCGGCTATGGCTACACCTTC. Translation gives CASSGGGYGYTF.

The chain links TRBV7-9 to TRBJ1-1; D ambiguous. This CDR3 has 12 amino acids. With 1 base removed from V and 3 bases from J, the gap between germline ends came to 3 bases. Germline V gene sequence: CDR1 SEHNR, CDR2 FQNEAQ (reference sequence). The CDR3 nucleotides are TGTGCCAGCAGCTTAGGTTACACTGAAGCTTTCTTT. It is translated as CASSLGYTEAFF.

The gene calls are TRBV15 and TRBJ2-7, with D unresolved. Germline V gives CDR1 LNHNV, CDR2 YYDKDF (reference sequence). This CDR3 region has 13 residues. The V gene lost 0 bases and the J gene lost 7 bases, with 10 bases spanning the gap. CDR3 amino acids: CATSRDRAPEQYF. Written as DNA, the CDR3 is TGTGCCACCAGCAGAGATCGGGCGCCTGAGCAGTACTTC.

The chain links TRBV6-1 to TRBJ1-2; D is uncertain. The CDR3 totals 15 residues. Between the trimmed V and J ends, which lost 4 bases and 8 bases, there was a span of 20 bases. Germline assignment: CDR1 MNHNS and CDR2 SASEGT. In nucleotides, the CDR3 is TGTGCCAGCAGTGGAAATGTAGAGGGTGTACGAGGCTACACCTTC. This encodes CASSGNVEGVRGYTF.

The V and J genes are TRBV29-1 and TRBJ1-1, with a weak D call TRBD1 (6 bases). Germline CDR1 reads SQVTM; CDR2 reads ANQGSEA. Trimming took off 6 bases at V and 0 bases at J, with 17 bases between the two ends. The CDR3 is made up of 15 amino acids. The CDR3 DNA sequence: TGCAGCGTAGTACCAGGAGGGGGACTGAACACTGAAGCTTTCTTT. Translation gives CSVVPGGGLNTEAFF.

The V and J genes are TRBV6-1 and TRBJ2-7; TRBD2 is a possible D gene (5 bases). The CDR3 consists of 16 residues. CDR1 is MNHNS and CDR2 is SASEGT in the germline V gene. V lost 0 bases to trimming and J lost 0 bases, with 12 bases between them. The CDR3 nucleotides are TGTGCCAGCAGTGAAGCTAGGAGGCGAAACTCCTACGAGCAGTACTTC. Its translation is CASSEARRRNSYEQYF.

This chain links TRBV29-1 with TRBJ2-7; TRBD1 matches at 8 bases. The CDR3 is 12 amino acids. Germline V CDR1 and CDR2: SQVTM, ANQGSEA. Unmatched junction bases numbered 7, after V lost 7 bases and J lost 5 bases. CDR3 nucleotides: TGCAGCGGGACAGGGTACAATGACGAGCAGTACTTC. Amino acid sequence: CSGTGYNDEQYF.

V usage is TRBV10-3 and J usage is TRBJ1-2; the D is unclear. Per the germline V gene, CDR1 is ENHRY and CDR2 is SYGVKD. There are 13 residues in the CDR3. The V end was cut by 7 bases, the J end by 7 bases, with 16 bases between. CDR3 coding DNA: TGTGCCATCACAGGAGGAGGGTTCGGTGGCTACACCTTC. Protein: CAITGGGFGGYTF.

The chain links TRBV18 to TRBJ2-7, with 7 bases matching TRBD1. The ends lost 8 bases at V and 1 base at J; junction bases unmatched: 11. The CDR3 length is 15 residues. Germline lookup yields CDR1 KGHSH and CDR2 LQKENI. This CDR3 reads CASQILPGQSYEQYF. The CDR3 nucleotides read TGTGCCAGCCAAATTTTGCCGGGACAGTCCTACGAGCAGTACTTC.